This TCR beta chain comes out of a study of shared clonotypes between healthy human individuals. The CDR3 has 13 amino acids. Germline V gene data show CDR1 as MDHEN and CDR2 as SYDVKM. The ends were cut back, 7 bases at V and 4 bases at J, with 12 bases in the middle. Data came from immunoSEQ multiplex PCR; TCRdb stores just in-frame clones and leaves some out. The table lists about 2 million clones, 90% to 95% of them singletons. This sequence joins TRBV28 and TRBJ2-3; D gene ambiguous. The sample comprised naive CD4+ T cells sorted from blood. Regarding subset: CD45RA+ positively selected. The receptor was derived from a man between 18 and 35 years old in good health. The CDR3 region is CASKERAADTQYF. The DNA of the CDR3 is TGTGCCAGCAAGGAGCGAGCTGCAGATACGCAGTATTTT.